These T cell receptor beta chains were read from a single sample in a study of T-cell memory formation after mild COVID-19. TCRdb passed the 5' RACE reads through MiXCR, listing each CDR3 protein once. Here the sample spans roughly 250,000 distinct CDR3 sequences, about a sixth being singletons. The sequenced sample was PBMCs or a T cell subset sorted from them (not recorded which). Every receptor here comes from a man younger than 35 who had mild COVID-19 (a few samples of this study predate the infection). Cell type and time point are not known. CDR3s leave out the opening cysteine and the closing phenylalanine or tryptophan. Each record gives: CDR3 length, J gene, V gene, CDR3 protein.

len: 11; j_gene: TRBJ2-3; v_gene: TRBV5-1; CDR3aa: ASGVGSTDTQY
len: 11; j_gene: TRBJ1-2; v_gene: TRBV6-2/TRBV6-3; CDR3aa: ASTTEAGGGYT
len: 14; j_gene: TRBJ2-2; v_gene: TRBV2; CDR3aa: ASSSDSPTNTGELF
len: 12; j_gene: TRBJ2-1; v_gene: TRBV12-3/TRBV12-4; CDR3aa: ASSLELGFGEQF
len: 11; j_gene: TRBJ2-7; v_gene: TRBV3-1; CDR3aa: ASSQEVEGEQY
len: 13; j_gene: TRBJ2-4; v_gene: TRBV19; CDR3aa: ASSTRFETQNIQY
len: 11; j_gene: TRBJ2-5; v_gene: TRBV6-6; CDR3aa: ASSSGQGLTQY
len: 13; j_gene: TRBJ1-6; v_gene: TRBV20-1; CDR3aa: SAARGSSYNSPLH
len: 10; j_gene: TRBJ2-1; v_gene: TRBV5-4; CDR3aa: ASTSSPGEQF
len: 12; j_gene: TRBJ2-7; v_gene: TRBV7-2; CDR3aa: ASSATGSSYEQY
len: 12; j_gene: TRBJ1-3; v_gene: TRBV5-1; CDR3aa: ASSLFSDGNTIY
len: 12; j_gene: TRBJ2-1; v_gene: TRBV20-1; CDR3aa: SARKYSSYNEQF
len: 13; j_gene: TRBJ2-2; v_gene: TRBV12-3/TRBV12-4; CDR3aa: ASSSTTGSTGELF
len: 12; j_gene: TRBJ2-1; v_gene: TRBV7-2; CDR3aa: ASSPGTGPSRQF
len: 12; j_gene: TRBJ2-3; v_gene: TRBV5-1; CDR3aa: ATSGLLSTDTQY
len: 16; j_gene: TRBJ1-3; v_gene: TRBV12-3/TRBV12-4; CDR3aa: ASSLAQITLSPGHTIY
len: 14; j_gene: TRBJ2-3; v_gene: TRBV7-6; CDR3aa: ASSLIGGLSTDTQY
len: 11; j_gene: TRBJ1-1; v_gene: TRBV28; CDR3aa: ASTTGQGIGAF
len: 16; j_gene: TRBJ2-3; v_gene: TRBV7-2; CDR3aa: ASSLASTGGALTDTQY
len: 12; j_gene: TRBJ1-2; v_gene: TRBV10-3; CDR3aa: AISEGGGKNGYT
len: 15; j_gene: TRBJ2-5; v_gene: TRBV11-2; CDR3aa: ASSLGTSGGAWETQY
len: 13; j_gene: TRBJ2-1; v_gene: TRBV7-3; CDR3aa: ASSPRTSGGDEQF
len: 16; j_gene: TRBJ2-5; v_gene: TRBV6-1; CDR3aa: ASSDGGSPGLALETQY
len: 10; j_gene: TRBJ1-1; v_gene: TRBV6-2/TRBV6-3; CDR3aa: ASKDGDTEAF